The 6 T cell receptor beta chains reported below all come from one sample, sequenced in a study of cytomegalovirus exposure and HLA in healthy donors. Both 60 Vbeta primers and 13 Jbeta primers went into the PCR. Data came from immunoSEQ multiplex PCR; TCRdb stores just in-frame clones and leaves some out. This sample has around 200,000 clones, with roughly 79% found just once. Sequenced input: PBMCs. The receptors come from a male donor in good health and CMV-seronegative.

The chain combines TRBV4-1 with TRBJ1-5, with TRBD1 matching 7 bases. CDR3 length equals 16 residues. Germline V gives CDR1 MGHRA, CDR2 YSYEKL. With 2 bases clipped from V and 2 bases from J, the junction kept 6 bases outside the gene matches. The CDR3, as DNA: TGCGCCAGCAGCCAACTTACAGGGGCGGGCAATCAGCCCCAGCATTTT. This codes for CASSQLTGAGNQPQHF.

The chain links TRBV25-1 to TRBJ2-7, with TRBD1 matching 10 bases. The trim removed 3 bases at V and 2 bases at J, leaving 1 base unmatched. From germline, CDR1 is MGHDK and CDR2 SYGVNS. The CDR3 has 14 amino acids. As DNA, the CDR3 is TGTGCCAGCAGTGAGGACAGGGGGACCTACGAGCAGTACTTC. Its protein product is CASSEDRGTYEQYF.

The V call is TRBV30, the J call TRBJ1-1, with 8 bases fitting TRBD1. CDR3 size: 15 residues. The trim removed 1 base at V and 5 bases at J, leaving 9 bases unmatched. Germline CDR1 reads GTSNPN; CDR2 reads SVGIG (reference sequence). The CDR3 coding sequence is TGTGCCTGGAGTGCATACCAGGGGGCGATAACTGAAGCTTTCTTT. Translation: CAWSAYQGAITEAFF.

The CDR3 loop is CSVDLAGLGTGELFF. In nucleotides, the CDR3 is TGCAGCGTGGATCTAGCGGGGCTAGGGACCGGGGAGCTGTTTTTT. The rearrangement joins TRBV29-1 to TRBJ2-2; 9 bases align to TRBD2. With 6 bases clipped from V and 5 bases from J, the junction kept 10 bases outside the gene matches. Germline V gene sequence: CDR1 SQVTM, CDR2 ANQGSEA. CDR3 length equals 15 residues.

Of note for this clone: At one end the junction does not follow the germline gene, possibly because of a read error. The chain uses TRBV28 and TRBJ2-7; 12 bases align to TRBD1. CDR1 is MDHEN and CDR2 is SYDVKM in the germline V gene. The CDR3 contains 15 residues. The CDR3 here is CASTLGTGGFPEQYF. CDR3 in DNA: TGTGCCAGCACTTTAGGGACAGGGGGCTTTCCTGAGCAGTACTTC.

This chain connects TRBV5-5 to TRBJ1-2; maybe TRBD1 (6 bases). V was shortened by 1 base and J by 5 bases, with 9 bases between the two germline ends. The CDR3 extends over 13 amino acids. Germline CDR1 and CDR2: SGHKS and YYEKEE (reference sequence). The CDR3 here is CASSLSGDYGYTF. The CDR3, as DNA: TGTGCCAGCAGCTTGTCAGGGGATTATGGCTACACCTTC.